A selection of T cell receptor beta chains follows, all from one sample in a study of radiotherapy plus CTLA-4 blockade in lung cancer. The method was immunoSEQ multiplex PCR; TCRdb's version includes in-frame clones alone and lacks a portion of them. The table records 50,000 to 60,000 clones, less than 80% of them present only once. The sequenced sample was peripheral blood, obtained from a patient treated with radiotherapy plus ipilimumab. The receptors were sampled from a human donor with non-small cell lung cancer who had a complete response to radiotherapy plus ipilimumab. CDR3s include the opening cysteine and the closing phenylalanine or tryptophan. Fields, in order: J gene, clone size, V gene, D gene, CDR3 DNA, CDR3 protein. A D gene is named only where the DNA matches it firmly. Clone sizes are given selectively: once, few, many, or a class where the clone is expanded.

>TRBJ1-1|.|TRBV2|.
TGTGCCAGCAAGGGGATTTTAGGCACTGAAGCTTTCTTT
CASKGILGTEAFF
>TRBJ1-5|.|TRBV5-6|TRBD1
TGTGCCAGCAGCTTCGGACAGGCAGATCAGCCCCAGCATTTT
CASSFGQADQPQHF
>TRBJ1-1|.|TRBV29-1|.
TGCAGCGCCCAGGTTTCGATGAACACTGAAGCTTTCTTT
CSAQVSMNTEAFF
>TRBJ2-3|.|TRBV11-2|TRBD1
TGTGCCAGCAGCTCCCGGGACAGGGGAACGGCAGATACGCAGTATTTT
CASSSRDRGTADTQYF
>TRBJ1-1|.|TRBV2|.
TGTGCCAGCAGCCGACAGTTCAACACTGAAGCTTTCTTT
CASSRQFNTEAFF
>TRBJ2-7|once|TRBV5-1|.
TGCGCCAGCAGCTTTGAGGGAAACTACGAGCAGTACTTC
CASSFEGNYEQYF
>TRBJ2-2|.|TRBV11-3|.
TGTGCCAGCACCCGAGTTGTTAACACCGGGGAGCTGTTTTTT
CASTRVVNTGELFF
>TRBJ1-5|.|TRBV4-1|.
TGCGCCAGCAGCCAAGGGCTCAATCAGCCCCAGCATTTT
CASSQGLNQPQHF
>TRBJ2-3|.|TRBV18|TRBD1
TGTGCCAGCTCACCACGACAGGGGAAAGATACGCAGTATTTT
CASSPRQGKDTQYF
>TRBJ2-1|.|TRBV14|TRBD2
TGTGCCAGCAGCCCACCGGGACTAGACAATGAGCAGTTCTTC
CASSPPGLDNEQFF
>TRBJ2-1|.|TRBV7-8|.
TGTGCCAGCAGGGAGGAGGATGAGCAGTTCTTC
CASREEDEQFF
>TRBJ1-1|few|TRBV11-2|TRBD1
TGTGCCAGCCGACCGGGACAGGTGAACACTGAAGCTTTCTTT
CASRPGQVNTEAFF
>TRBJ2-3|.|TRBV15|.
TGTGCCACCAGCAGAGAACGGGGAGATACGCAGTATTTT
CATSRERGDTQYF
>TRBJ1-1|medium-sized|TRBV10-3|TRBD1
TGTGCCATCAGTGATGACAGGGGGGGCACTGAAGCTTTCTTT
CAISDDRGGTEAFF
>TRBJ1-2|.|TRBV30|.
TGTGCCTGGAGCGATAACAGGGTCTTCGACTATGGCTACACCTTC
CAWSDNRVFDYGYTF
>TRBJ1-4|.|TRBV30|TRBD1
TGTGCCTGGACCACTAGGACAGGAGCCGAAAAACTGTTTTTT
CAWTTRTGAEKLFF
>TRBJ1-5|.|TRBV6-1|.
TGTGCCAGCAGTGAAAGTAGGGGGGGCACCGATCAGCCCCAGCATTTT
CASSESRGGTDQPQHF
>TRBJ1-1|.|TRBV30|TRBD1
TGTGCCTGGAGTAGGGGGCCGATCTCTGAAGCTTTCTTT
CAWSRGPISEAFF
>TRBJ1-2|.|TRBV30|.
TGTGCCTGGAGTGAAGCAGGGTGGGACTATGGCTACACCTTC
CAWSEAGWDYGYTF
>TRBJ2-5|.|TRBV6-1|.
TGTGCCAGCAGTGCCACCGGGACACCCCAAGAGACCCAGTACTTC
CASSATGTPQETQYF
>TRBJ1-6|once|TRBV28|.
TGTGCCAGCAGTTTGAATGGGCAGATTAATTCACCCCTCCACTTT
CASSLNGQINSPLHF
>TRBJ2-7|medium-sized|TRBV10-3|.
TGTGCCATCAGGGAAGGGGCATCCTACGAGCAGTACTTC
CAIREGASYEQYF
>TRBJ1-2|.|TRBV29-1|TRBD1
TGCAGCGTTGCAGGACAGGAATATGGCTACACCTTC
CSVAGQEYGYTF
>TRBJ2-5|once|TRBV28|TRBD1
TGTGCCAGCAGTACCATTGGGACAGATGAGACCCAGTACTTC
CASSTIGTDETQYF